This T cell receptor (beta chain) was sequenced for a study of Ad26.COV2.S vaccination and SARS-CoV-2 variants. Study-level background: A participant enrolled in the COV1001 Ad26.COV2.S trial arm provided the sample.

Trimming took off 4 bases at V and 3 bases at J, with 18 bases between the two ends. The length of the CDR3 is 16 residues. The germline gives CDR1 KGHSH, CDR2 LQKENI. Treatment specified: around 19 received Ad26.COV2.S at low or high dose, single or two shots; five or six received placebo; per-sample allocation not given. It was on day 63 after the first vaccine or placebo injection that samples were taken. Profiled with immunoSEQ multiplex PCR; TCRdb holds only in-frame clones, not every one. Of around 300,000 clones listed, roughly 90% were seen once; the top ten hold 5.5%. This specimen was peripheral blood, taken in a trial of Ad26.COV2.S vaccine versus placebo. The TCR sequence derives from a person aged 18-60 years who received the Ad26.COV2.S COVID-19 vaccine or a placebo. The chain links TRBV18 to TRBJ1-2; no clear D gene. The CDR3 loop reads CASSLSAPRADYGYTF. The CDR3 region has the DNA TGTGCCAGCTCACTCTCCGCCCCTCGGGCGGACTATGGCTACACCTTC.